The clone carrying this T cell receptor beta chain was counted between two and nine times. Germline CDR1 is SGDLS and CDR2 is YYNGEE. The CDR3 totals 17 residues. The V gene end was trimmed by 0 bases and the J gene end by 0 bases; junction bases not matched to a gene: 7. This sample stems from a study of T cells in Graves' hyperthyroidism and ophthalmopathy. What was amplified from RNA transcripts were TCR beta CDR3 regions. Initially, a first-round RT-PCR of the TCR CDR3 employed the HTBI primer set. TCRdb passed the multiplex PCR reads through MiXCR, listing each CDR3 protein once. The data show some 500,000 distinct CDR3 sequences, 15% to 20% seen once.

The TCR sequence derives from a woman aged 25 to 39 with Graves' ophthalmopathy. The chain links TRBV9 to TRBJ2-3; the match to TRBD2 covers 7 bases. Sample: blood. CDR3 bases: TGTGCCAGCAGCGTAGGAAGCGGGAAAGCTAGCACAGATACGCAGTATTTT. It encodes CASSVGSGKASTDTQYF. The whole variable domain, filled in from reference TRBV9 and TRBJ2-3, reads DSGVTQTPKHLITATGQRVTLRCSPRSGDLSVYWYQQSLDQGLQFLIQYYNGEERAKGNILERFSAQQFPDLHSELNLSSLELGDSALYFCASSVGSGKASTDTQYFGPGTRLTVL.